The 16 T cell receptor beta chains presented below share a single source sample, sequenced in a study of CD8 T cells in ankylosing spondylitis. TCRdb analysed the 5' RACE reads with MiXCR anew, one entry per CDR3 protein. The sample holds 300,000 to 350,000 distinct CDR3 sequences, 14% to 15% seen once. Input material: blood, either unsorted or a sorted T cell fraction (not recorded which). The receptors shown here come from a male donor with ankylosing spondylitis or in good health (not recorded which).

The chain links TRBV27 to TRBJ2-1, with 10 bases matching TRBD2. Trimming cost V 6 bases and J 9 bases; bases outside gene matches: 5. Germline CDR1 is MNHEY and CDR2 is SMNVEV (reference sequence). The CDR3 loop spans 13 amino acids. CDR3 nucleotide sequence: TGTGCCAGCAGCCGTTGGACTAGCGGTGAGCAGTTCTTC. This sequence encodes CASSRWTSGEQFF.

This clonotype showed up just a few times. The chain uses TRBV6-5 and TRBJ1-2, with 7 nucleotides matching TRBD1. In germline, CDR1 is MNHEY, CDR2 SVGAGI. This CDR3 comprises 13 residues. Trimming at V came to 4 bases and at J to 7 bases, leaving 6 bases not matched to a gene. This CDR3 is CASSSRRGVGYTF. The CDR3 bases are TGTGCCAGCAGTTCCCGCAGGGGGGTTGGCTACACCTTC.

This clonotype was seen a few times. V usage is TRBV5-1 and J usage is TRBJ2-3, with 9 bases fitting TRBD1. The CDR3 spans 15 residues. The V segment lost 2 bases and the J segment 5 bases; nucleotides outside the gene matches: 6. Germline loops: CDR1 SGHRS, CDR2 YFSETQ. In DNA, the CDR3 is TGCGCCAGCAGCTTTTACAGGGGGCAAGGAGATACGCAGTATTTT. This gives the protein CASSFYRGQGDTQYF.

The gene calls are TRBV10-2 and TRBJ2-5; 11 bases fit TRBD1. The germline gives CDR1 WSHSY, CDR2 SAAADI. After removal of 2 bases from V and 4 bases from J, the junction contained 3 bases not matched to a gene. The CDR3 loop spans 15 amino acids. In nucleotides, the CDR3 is TGCGCCAGCAGTGAGGGACAGGGGGCAGGAGAGACCCAGTACTTC. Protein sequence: CASSEGQGAGETQYF.

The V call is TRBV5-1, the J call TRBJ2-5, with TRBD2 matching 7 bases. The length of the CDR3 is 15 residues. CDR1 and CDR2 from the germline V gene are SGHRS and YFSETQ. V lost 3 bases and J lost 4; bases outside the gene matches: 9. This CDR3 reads CASSSAGVVRETQYF. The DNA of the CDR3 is TGCGCCAGCAGCTCGGCGGGGGTGGTGAGAGAGACCCAGTACTTC.

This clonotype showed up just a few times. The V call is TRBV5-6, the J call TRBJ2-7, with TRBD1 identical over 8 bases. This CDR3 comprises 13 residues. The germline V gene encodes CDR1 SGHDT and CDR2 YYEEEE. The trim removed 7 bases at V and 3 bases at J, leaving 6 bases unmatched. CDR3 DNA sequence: TGTGCCAGCGCTTTGGGACAGGTCTACGAGCAGTACTTC. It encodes CASALGQVYEQYF. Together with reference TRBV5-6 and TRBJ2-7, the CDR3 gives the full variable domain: DAGVTQSPTHLIKTRGQQVTLRCSPKSGHDTVSWYQQALGQGPQFIFQYYEEEERQRGNFPDRFSGHQFPNYSSELNVNALLLGDSALYLCASALGQVYEQYFGPGTRLTVT.

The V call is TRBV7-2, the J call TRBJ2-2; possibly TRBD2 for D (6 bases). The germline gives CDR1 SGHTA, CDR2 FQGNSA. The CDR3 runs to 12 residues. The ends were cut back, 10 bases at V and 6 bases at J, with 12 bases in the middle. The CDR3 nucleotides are TGTGCCACCAACCCGGGGGCCGGGGAGCTGTTTTTT. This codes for CATNPGAGELFF.

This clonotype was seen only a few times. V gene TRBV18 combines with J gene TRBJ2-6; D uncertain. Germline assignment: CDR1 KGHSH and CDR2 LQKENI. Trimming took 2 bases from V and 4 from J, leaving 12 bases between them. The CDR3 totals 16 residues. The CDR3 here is CASSPIIGLGANVLTF. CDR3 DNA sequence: TGTGCCAGCTCACCAATTATCGGGCTGGGGGCCAACGTCCTGACTTTC.

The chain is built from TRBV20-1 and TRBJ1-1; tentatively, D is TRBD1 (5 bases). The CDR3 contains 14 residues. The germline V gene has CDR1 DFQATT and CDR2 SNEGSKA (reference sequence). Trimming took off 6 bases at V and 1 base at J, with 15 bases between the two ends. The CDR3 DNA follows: TGCAGTGCCCCGGGCGGGACGGCGAACACTGAAGCTTTCTTT. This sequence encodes CSAPGGTANTEAFF.

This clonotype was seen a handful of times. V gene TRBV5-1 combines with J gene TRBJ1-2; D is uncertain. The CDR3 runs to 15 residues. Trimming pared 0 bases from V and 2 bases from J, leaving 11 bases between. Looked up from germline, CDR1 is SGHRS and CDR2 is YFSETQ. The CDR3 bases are TGCGCCAGCAGCTTGGAAGGCAGCTCAAACTATGGCTACACCTTC. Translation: CASSLEGSSNYGYTF.

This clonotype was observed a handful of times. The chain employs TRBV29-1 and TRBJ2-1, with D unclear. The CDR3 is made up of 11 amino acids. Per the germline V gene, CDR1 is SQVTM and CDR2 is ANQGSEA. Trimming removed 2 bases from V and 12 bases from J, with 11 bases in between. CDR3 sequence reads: CSVEQAQRQFF. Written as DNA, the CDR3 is TGCAGCGTTGAACAGGCCCAAAGGCAGTTCTTC.

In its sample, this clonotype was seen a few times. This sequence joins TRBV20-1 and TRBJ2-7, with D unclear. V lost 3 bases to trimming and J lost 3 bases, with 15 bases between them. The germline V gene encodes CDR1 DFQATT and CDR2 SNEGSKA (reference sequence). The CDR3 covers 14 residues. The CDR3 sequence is CSASKLEESYEQYF. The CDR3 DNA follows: TGCAGTGCTAGTAAACTCGAGGAAAGCTACGAGCAGTACTTC.

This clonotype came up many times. CDR3 residues: CSVGQGDGYTF. The DNA of the CDR3 is TGCAGCGTAGGACAGGGGGATGGCTACACCTTC. This sequence joins TRBV29-1 and TRBJ1-2; TRBD1 matches at 10 bases. CDR1 and CDR2 from the germline V gene are SQVTM and ANQGSEA. The CDR3 loop spans 11 amino acids. The V and J ends lost 6 bases and 6 bases, in that order; junction bases with no gene match: 1. Full variable domain (outside the CDR3, taken from reference TRBV29-1 and TRBJ1-2): SAVISQKPSRDICQRGTSLTIQCQVDSQVTMMFWYRQQPGQSLTLIATANQGSEATYESGFVIDKFPISRPNLTFSTLTVSNMSPEDSSIYLCSVGQGDGYTFGSGTRLTVV.

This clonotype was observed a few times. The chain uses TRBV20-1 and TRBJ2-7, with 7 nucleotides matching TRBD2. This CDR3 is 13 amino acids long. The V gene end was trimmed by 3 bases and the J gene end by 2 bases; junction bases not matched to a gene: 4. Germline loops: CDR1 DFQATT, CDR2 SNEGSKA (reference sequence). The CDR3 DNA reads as TGCAGTGCTAGCGCGGGAGCCCCCTACGAGCAGTACTTC. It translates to CSASAGAPYEQYF.

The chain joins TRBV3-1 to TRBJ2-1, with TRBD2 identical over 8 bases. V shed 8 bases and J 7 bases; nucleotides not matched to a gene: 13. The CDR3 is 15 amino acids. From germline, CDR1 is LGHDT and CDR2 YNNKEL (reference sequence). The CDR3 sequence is CASQGSGGAWNEQFF. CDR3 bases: TGTGCCAGCCAAGGTTCGGGGGGGGCCTGGAATGAGCAGTTCTTC.

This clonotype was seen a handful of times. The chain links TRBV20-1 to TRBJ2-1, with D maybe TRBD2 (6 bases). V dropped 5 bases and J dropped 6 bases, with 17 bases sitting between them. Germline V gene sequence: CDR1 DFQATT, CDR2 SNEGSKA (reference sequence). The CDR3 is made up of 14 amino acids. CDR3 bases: TGCAGTGCTCGGCCGAAGCGGGTTAGCAATGAGCAGTTCTTC. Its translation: CSARPKRVSNEQFF.